Listed below are T cell receptor beta chains from one sample, sequenced in a study of T-cell memory formation after mild COVID-19. One entry per CDR3 protein results from TCRdb running MiXCR on the 5' RACE reads. Seen here are 80,000 to 95,000 distinct CDR3 sequences, roughly 25% observed once, and the top ten hold under 50%. The sample was PBMCs or a T cell subset sorted from them (not recorded which). These receptors were taken from a man aged 18 to 29 who had mild COVID-19 (a few samples of this study predate the infection). Cell type and time point are not known. Both conserved end residues are part of each CDR3. Each record gives: J gene, V gene, D gene, clone size, CDR3 protein, CDR3 DNA. The D gene is left open where the match is weak. Clone size is shown for a subset of rows, as once, few, many or a class of expanded clone.

TRBJ1-1,TRBV20-1,-,-,CSASDGFMANTEAFF,TGCAGTGCTAGTGATGGCTTTATGGCGAACACTGAAGCTTTCTTT
TRBJ2-1,TRBV24-1,TRBD2,-,CATSRLAGDEQFF,TGTGCCACCAGTCGACTAGCGGGCGATGAGCAGTTCTTC
TRBJ2-5,TRBV19,-,few,CASSMGETQYF,TGTGCCAGTAGTATGGGTGAGACCCAGTACTTC
TRBJ1-2,TRBV12-5,TRBD1,few,CASGLGDSRNYGYTF,TGTGCTAGTGGTTTGGGGGACAGCCGTAACTATGGCTACACCTTC
TRBJ1-2,TRBV7-2,-,-,CASSLVFRTGTDYGYTF,TGTGCCAGCAGCTTAGTGTTTAGAACAGGGACGGACTATGGCTACACCTTC
TRBJ1-1,TRBV5-1,-,once,CASSLVSGRENTEAFF,TGCGCCAGCAGCTTGGTTAGTGGTAGGGAGAACACTGAAGCTTTCTTT
TRBJ1-5,TRBV7-2,-,-,CASSWGNQPQHF,TGTGCCAGCAGCTGGGGAAATCAGCCCCAGCATTTT
TRBJ2-7,TRBV13,TRBD2,few,CASSLLAGGIYEQYF,TGTGCCAGCAGTCTACTAGCGGGGGGGATCTACGAGCAGTACTTC
TRBJ2-2,TRBV4-3,-,few,CASSQEFSGNTGELFF,TGCGCCAGCAGCCAAGAGTTCTCCGGGAACACCGGGGAGCTGTTTTTT
TRBJ1-1,TRBV9,-,-,CASSAGVKTEAFF,TGTGCCAGCAGTGCAGGGGTTAAGACTGAAGCTTTCTTT
TRBJ2-7,TRBV2,TRBD2,few,CATRLAGRYEQYF,TGTGCCACCCGACTAGCGGGGCGCTACGAGCAGTACTTC
TRBJ2-1,TRBV4-1,-,-,CASSQSLWGEQFF,TGCGCCAGCAGCCAATCTTTGTGGGGTGAGCAGTTCTTC
TRBJ2-3,TRBV5-1,TRBD2,few,CASSGASGRTDTQYF,TGCGCCAGCAGCGGCGCTAGCGGCCGCACAGATACGCAGTATTTT
TRBJ2-3,TRBV6-5,-,-,CASSYVALRDTQYF,TGTGCCAGCAGTTACGTGGCACTGCGGGATACGCAGTATTTT
TRBJ2-5,TRBV27,TRBD1,-,CASSTPGTGLETQYF,TGTGCCAGCAGTACCCCCGGGACAGGGCTAGAGACCCAGTACTTC
TRBJ1-1,TRBV5-1,-,many,CASSLGAEAFF,TGTGCCAGCAGCTTGGGCGCTGAAGCTTTCTTT
TRBJ1-5,TRBV15,TRBD1,-,CATSWTGVGGNQPQHF,TGTGCCACCAGCTGGACAGGGGTCGGGGGCAATCAGCCCCAGCATTTT
TRBJ1-5,TRBV6-5,-,-,CASSPRGRAPQHF,TGTGCCAGCAGCCCCCGGGGGCGAGCGCCCCAGCATTTT
TRBJ2-4,TRBV12-3/TRBV12-4,-,-,CASSLQGSKNIQYF,TGTGCCAGCAGTTTACAGGGGAGCAAAAACATTCAGTACTTC
TRBJ1-5,TRBV6-5,-,few,CASSYSSIQPQHF,TGTGCCAGCAGTTACTCGAGTATTCAGCCCCAGCATTTT
TRBJ2-1,TRBV10-1,-,few,CASSPSEYSNEQFF,TGCGCCAGCAGCCCGAGCGAGTACAGCAATGAGCAGTTCTTC
TRBJ2-3,TRBV6-5,-,-,CASSRSAGSRRLMDTQYF,TGTGCCAGCAGCCGTTCCGCCGGGAGCAGACGATTGATGGATACGCAGTATTTT
TRBJ1-1,TRBV30,TRBD1,-,CAWMDGKGAGSTEAFF,TGTGCCTGGATGGATGGTAAGGGGGCTGGTTCGACTGAAGCTTTCTTT
TRBJ2-7,TRBV12-3/TRBV12-4,-,few,CASGAGQWTEQYF,TGTGCCAGCGGGGCGGGACAGTGGACCGAGCAGTACTTC
TRBJ2-5,TRBV4-1,-,-,CASSQDSWETQYF,TGCGCCAGCAGCCAAGATTCGTGGGAGACCCAGTACTTC
TRBJ1-2,TRBV20-1,-,-,CSATDSSAGGYTF,TGCAGTGCCACCGACTCATCAGCTGGGGGCTACACCTTC
TRBJ2-3,TRBV12-3/TRBV12-4,-,few,CASSLLLTAADTQYF,TGTGCCAGCAGCCTACTCCTAACTGCCGCAGATACGCAGTATTTT
TRBJ1-6,TRBV7-9,-,few,CASSLGWGRSPLHF,TGTGCCAGCAGCTTAGGTTGGGGACGGTCACCCCTCCACTTT
TRBJ2-3,TRBV9,-,-,CASSVGDFDTQYF,TGTGCCAGCAGCGTAGGGGACTTCGATACGCAGTATTTT
TRBJ2-2,TRBV12-3/TRBV12-4,TRBD2,-,CASSPPGGGTGELFF,TGTGCCAGCAGTCCCCCGGGGGGAGGCACCGGGGAGCTGTTTTTT
TRBJ1-1,TRBV4-3,-,-,CASSPEDGSEAFF,TGCGCCAGCAGCCCCGAGGATGGCTCTGAAGCTTTCTTT
TRBJ2-5,TRBV6-6,-,few,CASSYWAGETQYF,TGTGCCAGCAGTTACTGGGCCGGAGAGACCCAGTACTTC
TRBJ2-3,TRBV7-3,TRBD2,few,CASSLNGQLAGSTDTQYF,TGTGCCAGCAGCTTAAACGGCCAACTAGCGGGGAGCACAGATACGCAGTATTTT
TRBJ2-1,TRBV5-1,-,few,CASSFWNSRSYNEQFF,TGCGCCAGCAGCTTCTGGAACAGCCGCTCCTACAATGAGCAGTTCTTC
TRBJ2-7,TRBV20-1,-,-,CSARSQRNTYEQYF,TGCAGTGCTAGATCCCAGCGGAACACCTACGAGCAGTACTTC
TRBJ2-7,TRBV4-1,-,-,CASSQDKLVSPYEQYF,TGCGCCAGCAGCCAAGATAAACTAGTCTCCCCCTACGAGCAGTACTTC
TRBJ1-5,TRBV6-2/TRBV6-3,-,few,CASSVTVQPQHF,TGTGCCAGCAGTGTTACAGTCCAGCCCCAGCATTTT
TRBJ2-3,TRBV6-5,-,few,CASSTWGGLGTDTQYF,TGTGCCAGCAGCACCTGGGGGGGGCTAGGCACAGATACGCAGTATTTT
TRBJ2-3,TRBV6-5,TRBD2,few,CASSRGGKGTQYF,TGTGCCAGCAGCCGGGGGGGGAAGGGAACGCAGTATTTT
TRBJ2-3,TRBV18,-,-,CASSPQDPTDTQYF,TGTGCCAGCTCACCACAGGACCCCACAGATACGCAGTATTTT
TRBJ2-1,TRBV3-1,-,-,CASSQEVRVGSEQFF,TGTGCCAGCAGCCAAGAGGTCCGAGTAGGTAGTGAGCAGTTCTTC
TRBJ1-2,TRBV24-1,-,few,CATSDHFGYTF,TGTGCCACCAGTGATCACTTTGGCTACACCTTC
TRBJ1-1,TRBV7-9,-,few,CASSLPGGATEAFF,TGTGCCAGCAGCTTGCCTGGAGGGGCCACTGAAGCTTTCTTT
TRBJ1-4,TRBV28,-,-,CASSFLVNEKLFF,TGTGCCAGCAGTTTTCTTGTTAATGAAAAACTGTTTTTT
TRBJ1-1,TRBV4-1,-,-,CASSPLGGLAFF,TGCGCCAGCAGCCCCTTGGGGGGGCTAGCTTTCTTT
TRBJ2-1,TRBV5-1,-,few,CASSFTAGADEQFF,TGCGCCAGCAGCTTTACGGCGGGTGCGGATGAGCAGTTCTTC
TRBJ2-5,TRBV25-1,-,-,CASSEFGWGIGVGETQYF,TGTGCCAGCAGTGAATTCGGGTGGGGGATAGGTGTAGGTGAGACCCAGTACTTC